The clone carrying this TCR beta chain was seen ten or more times. Its antigen is not known. With 3 bases clipped from V and 6 bases from J, the junction kept 8 bases outside the gene matches. Looked up from germline, CDR1 is SGHRS and CDR2 is YFSETQ. CDR3 length: 15 residues. This record comes from a study of T cells after yellow fever vaccination. Study outcomes and limitations: Most clones from primary vaccination were detected again post-booster (around 96% CD4, about 85% CD8). The study found a weaker secondary response that peaked faster, day 5 versus 15.

Synthesis of TCR cDNA relied on 5'RACE template switching, which attached a universal primer site and UMIs. From the 5' RACE reads, TCRdb called clonotypes with MiXCR, one entry per CDR3 protein. The data hold 300,000 to 400,000 distinct CDR3 sequences, with 7.5% to 9% observed a single time. J is TRBJ2-2 and V is TRBV5-1; 7 bases are shared with TRBD2. The sequencing here drew on PBMCs, taken on the day of the first yellow fever vaccination. The source is a man between 18 and 29 years old who received the YFV17D yellow fever vaccine. For the CDR3, the DNA is TGCGCCAGCAGCTCTGGACTAGTAGGGTCCGGGGAGCTGTTTTTT. This gives the protein CASSSGLVGSGELFF.